Following are 29 T cell receptor beta chains from one sample sequenced in a study of cytomegalovirus exposure and HLA in healthy donors. A multiplex PCR was run with 60 Vbeta primers and 13 Jbeta primers. TCRdb's copy holds only in-frame clones and misses some; the assay was immunoSEQ multiplex PCR. This table has roughly 130,000 clones, roughly two thirds appearing once. Sequenced: PBMCs. The receptors derive from a man aged 25-45 years in good health and CMV-seropositive.

This clone was seen only once. The V call is TRBV7-8, the J call TRBJ1-5, with TRBD1 identical over 9 bases. The ends lost 4 bases at V and 0 bases at J; junction bases unmatched: 10. CDR1 is SGHVS, CDR2 FQNEAQ, per germline. The CDR3 is made up of 18 amino acids. Here the CDR3 reads CASSYTGTGIYSNQPQHF. CDR3 DNA: TGTGCCAGCAGCTATACCGGGACAGGGATTTATAGCAATCAGCCCCAGCATTTT.

V and J are TRBV9 and TRBJ2-6; 13 bases map to TRBD2. The CDR3 consists of 20 residues. CDR1 and CDR2 from the germline V gene are SGDLS and YYNGEE. Trimming cost V 0 bases and J 0 bases; bases outside gene matches: 6. The CDR3 DNA follows: TGTGCCAGCAGCGTAGGGACTAGCGGGAGACTCATCTCTGGGGCCAACGTCCTGACTTTC. Encoded protein: CASSVGTSGRLISGANVLTF.

In its sample, this clone was seen a few times. CDR3 in DNA: TGTGCCAGCAGCCGAGCTCAGGGGGAGGATGGCTACACCTTC. The encoded protein is CASSRAQGEDGYTF. The chain employs TRBV6-5 and TRBJ1-2, with 7 bases lining up with TRBD1. V lost 6 bases and J lost 6; bases outside the gene matches: 10. Germline V gene data show CDR1 as MNHEY and CDR2 as SVGAGI. The CDR3 is made up of 14 amino acids.

The V gene is TRBV28, the J gene TRBJ1-5, with 8 bases fitting TRBD1. Germline trimming cut 5 bases from V and 6 bases from J; bases unmatched to any gene: 6. This CDR3 has 14 residues. The V gene's germline CDR1 is MDHEN and CDR2 SYDVKM. The DNA of the CDR3 is TGTGCCAGCAGTAGGACAGGGACAGCTCAGCCCCAGCATTTT. Translation: CASSRTGTAQPQHF.

The gene calls are TRBV2 and TRBJ2-7, with TRBD2 as a possible D gene (5 bases). V lost 6 bases and J lost 7, with 10 bases in between. CDR3 size: 11 residues. Germline CDR1 is SNHLY and CDR2 is FYNNEI. This chain's CDR3 is CASRYEGEQYF. In DNA form, the CDR3 reads TGTGCCAGCAGGTACGAGGGAGAGCAGTACTTC.

The V and J genes are TRBV7-2 and TRBJ1-1; D gene ambiguous. The CDR3 has 16 amino acids. Between the trimmed V and J ends, which lost 1 base and 1 base, there was a span of 13 bases. Germline V gene lookup returns CDR1 SGHTA and CDR2 FQGNSA. CDR3 region: CASSLESGRRNTEAFF. The CDR3 DNA reads TGTGCCAGCAGCTTAGAATCTGGGCGCCGGAACACTGAAGCTTTCTTT.

DNA of the CDR3: TGTGCCGGGGGGAGATTGAACACTGAAGCTTTCTTT. This codes for CAGGRLNTEAFF. This chain joins TRBV30 and TRBJ1-1, with D possibly TRBD1 on 5 matching bases. Germline-derived CDR1 and CDR2 are GTSNPN and SVGIG (reference sequence). The CDR3 consists of 12 residues. Trimming shortened V by 8 bases and J by 0 bases, and 10 bases separated the two germline ends.

This clone came up once. The chain recombines TRBV7-9 with TRBJ2-7; D might be TRBD1 (6 bases). With 1 base removed from V and 4 bases from J, the gap between germline ends came to 14 bases. The CDR3 runs to 15 residues. Per the germline V gene, CDR1 is SEHNR and CDR2 is FQNEAQ (reference sequence). The CDR3 DNA follows: TGTGCCAGCAGCTTAGTAGGGACACTAGATTACGAGCAGTACTTC. Amino acid sequence: CASSLVGTLDYEQYF.

The V and J genes are TRBV4-2 and TRBJ2-1; 16 bases line up with TRBD2. This CDR3 contains 16 residues. Trimming cost V 2 bases and J 7 bases; bases outside gene matches: 2. CDR1 LGHNA and CDR2 YNFKEQ come from the germline V gene. The CDR3 nucleotides read TGTGCCAGCAGCCAATGGGGACTAGCGGGAGGGAATGAGCAGTTCTTC. This gives the protein CASSQWGLAGGNEQFF.

The gene calls are TRBV23-1 and TRBJ2-2; TRBD2 agrees at 11 bases. TRBV23-1 is filed as an ORF, its function uncertain. This CDR3 has 18 residues. V lost 5 bases, J lost 5 bases, and 13 bases stayed unmatched. The DNA of the CDR3 is TGCGCCAGCAGTGCCTACTTGACTAGCGGGACTAGAACCGGGGAGCTGTTTTTT. It specifies CASSAYLTSGTRTGELFF.

The rearrangement joins TRBV7-8 to TRBJ2-7, with 7 bases lining up with TRBD2. V dropped 4 bases and J dropped 4; count of bases not matched to a gene: 13. The germline CDR1 and CDR2 sequences are SGHVS and FQNEAQ. The CDR3 has 16 residues. The CDR3 DNA reads as TGTGCCAGCAGCTACAGGCTTTTGGCGGGAGAATACGAGCAGTACTTC. Translation: CASSYRLLAGEYEQYF.

V usage is TRBV9 and J usage is TRBJ1-2, with 8 bases fitting TRBD1. The CDR3 consists of 13 residues. V was pared by 3 bases and J by 7 bases, with 5 bases of the junction left unmatched. Germline values: CDR1 SGDLS, CDR2 YYNGEE. In DNA form, the CDR3 reads TGTGCCAGCAGCGGTACAGGGGGTGCTGGCTACACCTTC. Translated: CASSGTGGAGYTF.

The chain's CDR3 is CASGTSGRACTDTQYF. The CDR3 bases are TGTGCCAGCGGGACTAGCGGGAGGGCATGCACAGATACGCAGTATTTT. V and J are TRBV21-1 and TRBJ2-3; the table assigns TRBD2, which was not confirmed against the DNA. TRBV21-1 is reported as a pseudogene. The CDR3 loop spans 16 amino acids.

This chain links TRBV2 with TRBJ2-6; tentatively, D is TRBD1 (6 bases). Germline values: CDR1 SNHLY, CDR2 FYNNEI. Deletions cut 5 bases from V and 0 bases from J, with 8 bases between. The CDR3 is 15 amino acids. The CDR3 nucleotides read TGTGCCAGCAGTAACAGGGCCTCTGGGGCCAACGTCCTGACTTTC. Its protein is CASSNRASGANVLTF.

This chain uses TRBV5-4 with TRBJ2-7, with 11 bases matching TRBD2. The CDR3 sequence is 14 residues long. The V gene end was trimmed by 5 bases and the J gene end by 2 bases; junction bases not matched to a gene: 3. Germline loops: CDR1 SGHNT, CDR2 YYREEE (reference sequence). The CDR3 loop reads CASRGTSGTYEQYF. The CDR3 coding sequence is TGTGCCAGCAGGGGGACTAGCGGAACCTACGAGCAGTACTTC.

In the case of this clone: Additional DNA sequences in this sample encode the identical CDR3. The rearrangement joins TRBV4-2 to TRBJ2-5; weak D call: TRBD2 (6 bases). CDR1 is LGHNA and CDR2 is YNFKEQ in the germline V gene. V was cut by 0 bases and J by 6 bases, with 14 bases left in between. The CDR3 contains 15 residues. The CDR3, as DNA: TGTGCCAGCAGCCAAGATATCGGGAGAATTAAGACCCAGTACTTC. Translation gives CASSQDIGRIKTQYF.

J is TRBJ2-3 and V is TRBV6-4, with D possibly being TRBD2 (6 bases). V was clipped by 4 bases and J by 4 bases, with 18 bases between them. CDR1 is MRHNA, CDR2 SNTAGT, per germline. The CDR3 length is 16 residues. CDR3 loop: CASSVSAGAGSDTQYF. CDR3 bases: TGTGCCAGCAGTGTGAGCGCTGGAGCGGGTTCAGATACGCAGTATTTT.

The V gene is TRBV6-5, the J gene TRBJ2-7; TRBD2 agrees at 10 bases. CDR3 length equals 14 residues. J lost 3 bases, V lost 4 bases, and 3 bases had no gene match. The V gene's germline CDR1 is MNHEY and CDR2 SVGAGI. CDR3 coding DNA: TGTGCCAGCAGTTCTAGCGGGAGAGGCTACGAGCAGTACTTC. Encoded protein: CASSSSGRGYEQYF.

The V call is TRBV5-1, the J call TRBJ2-1; TRBD2 is a possible D gene (6 bases). Trimming removed 0 bases from V and 3 bases from J, with 10 bases in between. This CDR3 is 15 amino acids long. Germline V lookup: CDR1 SGHRS, CDR2 YFSETQ. CDR3 amino acids: CASSLVNSGYNEQFF. The CDR3 bases are TGCGCCAGCAGCTTGGTTAATAGCGGCTACAATGAGCAGTTCTTC.

The J gene is TRBJ2-1, the V gene TRBV27; tentatively, D is TRBD1 (6 bases). Trimming took 8 bases from V and 9 from J, leaving 17 bases between them. Germline V gene lookup returns CDR1 MNHEY and CDR2 SMNVEV (reference sequence). The CDR3 has 13 residues. CDR3 DNA: TGTGCCAGCTCCATGGGGCGGACAGCTGAGCAGTTCTTC. Translated: CASSMGRTAEQFF.

The chain is built from TRBV5-1 and TRBJ2-7; 8 bases align to TRBD1. Trimming cost V 5 bases and J 1 base; bases outside gene matches: 8. CDR3 length: 15 residues. The V gene's germline CDR1 is SGHRS and CDR2 YFSETQ. The CDR3, as DNA: TGCGCCAGCAGTCAAAGACAGGGGATATCCTACGAGCAGTACTTC. It codes for CASSQRQGISYEQYF. The full variable domain, in which reference TRBV5-1 and TRBJ2-7 provide the parts outside the CDR3, is KAGVTQTPRYLIKTRGQQVTLSCSPISGHRSVSWYQQTPGQGLQFLFEYFSETQRNKGNFPGRFSGRQFSNSRSEMNVSTLELGDSALYLCASSQRQGISYEQYFGPGTRLTVT.

V is TRBV11-3 and J is TRBJ2-1; 8 bases map to TRBD1. J gave up 7 bases and V 2 bases, and 7 bases lay outside the gene matches. The CDR3 consists of 15 residues. Germline V CDR1 and CDR2: SGHNT, YENEEA. CDR3 region: CASSLRLTGDNEQFF. The DNA of the CDR3 is TGTGCCAGCAGCTTAAGGCTGACAGGGGATAATGAGCAGTTCTTC.

The chain uses TRBV7-2 and TRBJ2-7; 9 bases map to TRBD1. J gave up 1 base and V 3 bases, and 7 bases lay outside the gene matches. This CDR3 comprises 16 residues. The germline gives CDR1 SGHTA, CDR2 FQGNSA. The CDR3 region has the DNA TGTGCCAGCAGCTTCCTGCCGGGACAGGGATCCTACGAGCAGTACTTC. Protein: CASSFLPGQGSYEQYF.

V usage is TRBV1 and J usage is TRBJ1-2. TRBV1 is noted as a pseudogene. This CDR3 is built from 12 residues. The CDR3, as DNA: TGCACCAGCAAAGGAGGCTGGTATGGCTACACCTTC. Translation: CTSKGGWYGYTF.

This CDR3 reads CSVALAGVWEGQFF. CDR3 nucleotide sequence: TGCAGCGTTGCCCTAGCGGGTGTCTGGGAAGGGCAGTTCTTC. The genes are TRBV29-1 and TRBJ2-1; 8 nucleotides match TRBD2. CDR1 SQVTM and CDR2 ANQGSEA come from the germline V gene. With V trimmed by 4 bases and J by 12 bases, 14 bases remained unmatched. CDR3 size: 14 residues.

This chain uses TRBV11-2 with TRBJ1-3; weak D call: TRBD1 (5 bases). The germline V gene has CDR1 SGHAT and CDR2 FQNNGV. V was clipped by 2 bases and J by 4 bases, with 12 bases between them. The CDR3 is made up of 15 amino acids. CDR3 nucleotides: TGTGCCAGCAGCTTAATAAGGCAGGGAGGAAACACCATATATTTT. It specifies CASSLIRQGGNTIYF. The whole variable domain, remainder taken from reference TRBV11-2 and TRBJ1-3, is EAGVAQSPRYKIIEKRQSVAFWCNPISGHATLYWYQQILGQGPKLLIQFQNNGVVDDSQLPKDRFSAERLKGVDSTLKIQPAKLEDSAVYLCASSLIRQGGNTIYFGEGSWLTVV.

V usage is TRBV5-1 and J usage is TRBJ2-6; D possibly corresponds to TRBD1 (5 bases). CDR1 SGHRS and CDR2 YFSETQ come from the germline V gene. Trimming shortened V by 0 bases and J by 6 bases, and 16 bases separated the two germline ends. The CDR3 is 17 residues long. The chain's CDR3 is CASSLEGFWGQANVLTF. The DNA for the CDR3 is TGCGCCAGCAGCTTGGAGGGCTTCTGGGGCCAGGCCAACGTCCTGACTTTC. Variable domain in full (rest from reference TRBV5-1 and TRBJ2-6): KAGVTQTPRYLIKTRGQQVTLSCSPISGHRSVSWYQQTPGQGLQFLFEYFSETQRNKGNFPGRFSGRQFSNSRSEMNVSTLELGDSALYLCASSLEGFWGQANVLTFGAGSRLTVL.

J is TRBJ2-1 and V is TRBV4-2, with 7 nucleotides matching TRBD1. The CDR3 is 16 amino acids. Looked up from germline, CDR1 is LGHNA and CDR2 is YNFKEQ. The V segment lost 3 bases and the J segment 5 bases; nucleotides outside the gene matches: 10. The CDR3 region has the DNA TGTGCCAGCAGCCAGAGAGGACAGGCAGGAGACAATGAGCAGTTCTTC. The encoded protein is CASSQRGQAGDNEQFF.

The chain combines TRBV6-1 with TRBJ1-3; D gene uncertain. Germline V gene lookup returns CDR1 MNHNS and CDR2 SASEGT. Trimming shortened V by 5 bases and J by 0 bases, and 8 bases separated the two germline ends. The CDR3 has 14 amino acids. CDR3 loop: CASSLEYSGNTIYF. The CDR3 DNA reads TGTGCCAGCAGTCTGGAGTACTCTGGAAACACCATATATTTT.